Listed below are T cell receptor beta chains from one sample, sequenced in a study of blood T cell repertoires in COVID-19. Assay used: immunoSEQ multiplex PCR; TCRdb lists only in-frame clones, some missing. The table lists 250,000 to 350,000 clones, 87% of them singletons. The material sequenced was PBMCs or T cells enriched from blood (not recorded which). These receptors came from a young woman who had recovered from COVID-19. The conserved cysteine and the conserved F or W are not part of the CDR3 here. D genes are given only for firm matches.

cdr3_aa: SVADYGYT
d_call: .
v_call: TRBV20-1

cdr3_aa: ASSRDEGFGNTIY
d_call: .
v_call: TRBV7-8

cdr3_aa: ASSGHYGVNTEAF
d_call: .
v_call: TRBV9

cdr3_aa: ASSEYGGGGTDTQY
d_call: .
v_call: TRBV9

cdr3_aa: AGGQGTDTQY
d_call: .
v_call: TRBV10-3

cdr3_aa: ASSSTYEQY
d_call: .
v_call: TRBV5-4

cdr3_aa: ASSQRGQGGYT
d_call: TRBD1
v_call: TRBV4-1

cdr3_aa: ASHPTGVDGYT
d_call: TRBD1
v_call: TRBV27

cdr3_aa: ASSQESGPAYEQY
d_call: .
v_call: TRBV4-3

cdr3_aa: ASSLRQNYGYT
d_call: .
v_call: TRBV5-8

cdr3_aa: ASSPLSGLAGAPGNEQF
d_call: TRBD2
v_call: TRBV11-3

cdr3_aa: ASSLGASSRTDTQY
d_call: .
v_call: TRBV5-1

cdr3_aa: ASSLFGQGARGYT
d_call: TRBD1
v_call: TRBV7-2

cdr3_aa: ASSQKTGRNTGELF
d_call: TRBD1
v_call: TRBV7-3

cdr3_aa: ASSLMPQGSSGNTIY
d_call: TRBD1
v_call: TRBV3-1/TRBV3-2

cdr3_aa: SVEEEGPHREQY
d_call: .
v_call: TRBV29-1

cdr3_aa: ASSPTGADYGYT
d_call: TRBD1
v_call: TRBV18

cdr3_aa: ASSSRFRDSSFYGYT
d_call: TRBD1
v_call: TRBV5-6

cdr3_aa: ASSLAPHRTDNNSPLH
d_call: .
v_call: TRBV11-2

cdr3_aa: ASSLQGQGLETQY
d_call: TRBD1
v_call: TRBV5-1